The 26 T cell receptor beta chains presented below share a single source sample, sequenced in a study of cytomegalovirus exposure and HLA in healthy donors. PCR was performed using 60 Vbeta and 13 Jbeta primers. Produced via immunoSEQ multiplex PCR; TCRdb's table is partial and in-frame only. This table holds more than 100,000 clones, about 76% found once. The sample taken for sequencing was PBMCs. Receptor source: a man aged 55 to 70 in good health and CMV-seropositive.

The J gene is TRBJ1-2, the V gene TRBV9, with 8 positions matching TRBD1. Germline trimming cut 4 bases from V and 4 bases from J; bases unmatched to any gene: 6. Germline V gene lookup returns CDR1 SGDLS and CDR2 YYNGEE. The CDR3 sequence is 14 residues long. The CDR3 coding sequence is TGTGCCAGCAGCACACAGGGGGGAGGCTATGGCTACACCTTC. Translation gives CASSTQGGGYGYTF.

The rearrangement uses TRBV7-9 and TRBJ1-1; no definite D call. This CDR3 region has 14 residues. Trimming pared 2 bases from V and 1 base from J, leaving 8 bases between. Germline lookup yields CDR1 SEHNR and CDR2 FQNEAQ (reference sequence). The CDR3 sequence: CASSLNSGNTEAFF. In DNA, the CDR3 is TGTGCCAGCAGCTTAAATAGCGGGAACACTGAAGCTTTCTTT.

V and J are TRBV5-1 and TRBJ2-3; 8 nucleotides line up with TRBD2. Germline V CDR1 and CDR2: SGHRS, YFSETQ. The V and J ends lost 4 bases and 9 bases, in that order; junction bases with no gene match: 13. The CDR3 sequence is 15 residues long. The CDR3 here is CASSISSGGLRTQYF. Here the CDR3 DNA reads TGCGCCAGCAGCATTTCGTCGGGGGGGCTAAGAACGCAGTATTTT.

V usage is TRBV27 and J usage is TRBJ1-2, with 8 bases aligning to TRBD1. Germline V gene data show CDR1 as MNHEY and CDR2 as SMNVEV (reference sequence). This CDR3 has 15 amino acids. Trimming took 5 bases from V and 8 from J; bases not matched to a gene: 13. The CDR3 DNA reads as TGTGCCAGCAGTATCGCCGGACAGGGTGTAGGAGGCTACACCTTC. Translation gives CASSIAGQGVGGYTF.

This clone was observed a single time. The junction and the germline gene differ at one end; a read error may be behind it. The genes are TRBV28 and TRBJ1-2, with unresolved D. Per germline, CDR1 MDHEN and CDR2 SYDVKM. The CDR3 has 11 residues. CDR3 nucleotides: TGTGCCAGCAGTTCTTTGTATGGCCACACCTTC. Encoded protein: CASSSLYGHTF.

The chain couples TRBV4-2 to TRBJ2-3, with TRBD2 matching 12 bases. V lost 0 bases to trimming and J lost 5 bases; unmatched junction nucleotides: 6. This CDR3 is built from 17 residues. CDR1 LGHNA and CDR2 YNFKEQ come from the germline V gene. CDR3 protein: CASSQEASGRAQDTQYF. The CDR3 DNA reads TGTGCCAGCAGCCAAGAGGCTAGCGGGAGGGCCCAAGATACGCAGTATTTT.

The V gene is TRBV15, the J gene TRBJ2-2, with D uncertain. The CDR3 extends over 13 amino acids. Trimming took 0 bases from V and 6 from J, leaving 5 bases between them. Looked up from germline, CDR1 is LNHNV and CDR2 is YYDKDF (reference sequence). Here the CDR3 DNA reads TGTGCCACCAGCAGAGATCTCGCCGGGGAGCTGTTTTTT. It translates to CATSRDLAGELFF.

The rearrangement links TRBV5-8 to TRBJ2-5, with D perhaps TRBD2 (5 bases). The CDR3 contains 14 residues. Germline loops: CDR1 SGHTS, CDR2 YDEGEE. The germline V and J ends were trimmed by 2 bases and 5 bases, with 13 bases remaining between them. CDR3 bases: TGTGCCAGCAGCTTAGGTGGGAGTAGTGAGACCCAGTACTTC. Translated: CASSLGGSSETQYF.

The chain has TRBV7-9 and TRBJ1-1; no definite D call. The V and J ends lost 2 bases and 8 bases respectively, with 15 bases between them. CDR1 and CDR2 from the germline V gene are SEHNR and FQNEAQ (reference sequence). The length of the CDR3 is 14 residues. The CDR3 nucleotides read TGTGCCAGCAGCTTAACAGACACGCTCCTCGAAGCTTTCTTT. This encodes CASSLTDTLLEAFF.

This chain links TRBV6-5 with TRBJ1-3; D may be TRBD1 (5 bases). Per germline, CDR1 MNHEY and CDR2 SVGAGI. This CDR3 has 16 residues. The V end lost 2 bases, the J end lost 3 bases, and 14 bases lay between the germline ends. The CDR3 sequence is CASSYGAWADGNTIYF. For the CDR3, the DNA is TGTGCCAGCAGTTACGGGGCATGGGCAGATGGAAACACCATATATTTT.

The chain recombines TRBV5-6 with TRBJ2-7, with 7 positions matching TRBD1. V lost 3 bases, J lost 1 base, and 10 bases stayed unmatched. Germline CDR1 is SGHDT and CDR2 is YYEEEE. This CDR3 has 16 amino acids. CDR3 sequence (DNA): TGTGCCAGCAGCTCCCTTTACAGGGGTCGGTCCTACGAGCAGTACTTC. Translation gives CASSSLYRGRSYEQYF.

The chain carries TRBV9 and TRBJ1-3; 8 nucleotides line up with TRBD1. From germline, CDR1 is SGDLS and CDR2 YYNGEE. V gave up 4 bases and J gave up 3 bases; unmatched junction bases: 9. The CDR3 has 16 amino acids. CDR3 amino acids: CASSPLQGAIGNTIYF. CDR3 nucleotides: TGTGCCAGCAGCCCCCTCCAGGGGGCTATTGGAAACACCATATATTTT.

The chain combines TRBV6-1 with TRBJ2-3; 8 positions match TRBD2. The V segment lost 2 bases and the J segment 2 bases; nucleotides outside the gene matches: 9. This CDR3 is built from 17 residues. CDR1 and CDR2 from the germline V gene are MNHNS and SASEGT. CDR3 DNA: TGTGCCAGCAGTGAATTTGGACTAGCAAGGGCCACAGATACGCAGTATTTT. Its protein product is CASSEFGLARATDTQYF.

This sequence joins TRBV7-9 and TRBJ2-7, with 10 bases aligning to TRBD2. J was trimmed by 7 bases and V by 5 bases; bases with no gene match: 8. Germline V lookup: CDR1 SEHNR, CDR2 FQNEAQ (reference sequence). This CDR3 contains 14 residues. The CDR3 DNA reads as TGTGCCAGCAGCAGGACTAGCGGAGGGCAAGAGCAGTACTTC. Translated, it gives CASSRTSGGQEQYF.

The chain has TRBV9 and TRBJ1-2; 9 nucleotides line up with TRBD1. V was clipped by 4 bases and J by 5 bases; unmatched bases: 6. This CDR3 region has 14 residues. Germline values: CDR1 SGDLS, CDR2 YYNGEE. CDR3 amino acids: CASSPTGTGYGYTF. DNA of the CDR3: TGTGCCAGCAGCCCCACCGGGACAGGGTATGGCTACACCTTC. Looking up the rest from reference TRBV9 and TRBJ1-2 gives the full variable domain: DSGVTQTPKHLITATGQRVTLRCSPRSGDLSVYWYQQSLDQGLQFLIQYYNGEERAKGNILERFSAQQFPDLHSELNLSSLELGDSALYFCASSPTGTGYGYTFGSGTRLTVV.

This clone was observed a handful of times. The J gene is TRBJ2-1, the V gene TRBV6-5, with D uncertain. From germline, CDR1 is MNHEY and CDR2 SVGAGI. The CDR3 extends over 13 amino acids. Trimming left V 5 bases short and J 6 bases short, with 11 bases between. The CDR3 DNA sequence: TGTGCCAGCAGTCACCGACTCCCCAATGAGCAGTTCTTC. Encoded protein: CASSHRLPNEQFF.

The chain uses TRBV2 and TRBJ1-2, with TRBD1 as a possible D gene (5 bases). V was clipped by 4 bases and J by 14 bases, with 14 bases between them. This CDR3 is built from 11 residues. Germline V gene lookup returns CDR1 SNHLY and CDR2 FYNNEI. CDR3 residues: CASSVSRAGTF. The CDR3 DNA reads TGTGCCAGCAGTGTTTCCAGGGCGGGGACCTTC.

This CDR3 is CASSSTLAEQYNEQFF. As DNA, the CDR3 is TGTGCCAGCAGCTCTACACTAGCGGAGCAATACAATGAGCAGTTCTTC. The chain couples TRBV7-8 to TRBJ2-1; TRBD2 matches at 8 bases. This CDR3 contains 16 residues. The junction had 9 bases not matched to a gene; V was cut back by 4 bases and J by 4 bases. The germline gives CDR1 SGHVS, CDR2 FQNEAQ.

V and J are TRBV30 and TRBJ2-7; no definite D call. Trimming removed 4 bases at V and 7 bases at J, with 11 bases between. CDR1 GTSNPN and CDR2 SVGIG come from the germline V gene (reference sequence). This CDR3 has 11 amino acids. CDR3 coding DNA: TGTGCCTGGAACCCCGGCAGGGAGCAGTACTTC. It specifies CAWNPGREQYF.

V and J are TRBV2 and TRBJ2-3; 7 bases fit TRBD2. The CDR3 is 13 residues long. Trimming removed 7 bases from V and 4 bases from J; junction bases left unmatched: 5. Looked up from germline, CDR1 is SNHLY and CDR2 is FYNNEI. CDR3 nucleotides: TGTGCCAGCAAGCGGGATAACTCAGATACGCAGTATTTT. Residues: CASKRDNSDTQYF.

V and J are TRBV5-1 and TRBJ1-1; the D gene is possibly TRBD1 (5 bases). Trimming removed 2 bases from V and 3 bases from J, with 8 bases in between. This CDR3 comprises 13 residues. Germline CDR1 and CDR2: SGHRS and YFSETQ. CDR3 nucleotides: TGCGCCAGCAGCTTTTGGGGGGACACTGAAGCTTTCTTT. It codes for CASSFWGDTEAFF.

This clone was counted a few times. This rearrangement joins TRBV30 to TRBJ1-4, with 7 bases aligning to TRBD1. CDR3 size: 16 residues. Germline CDR1 and CDR2: GTSNPN and SVGIG (reference sequence). The V gene end was trimmed by 0 bases and the J gene end by 8 bases; junction bases not matched to a gene: 12. The CDR3 nucleotides are TGTGCCTGGAGTGTACATCCCGCAGGGGGTAGGGAAAAACTGTTTTTT. As protein: CAWSVHPAGGREKLFF.

The chain carries TRBV29-1 and TRBJ2-3, with 7 nucleotides matching TRBD2. Germline V gene data show CDR1 as SQVTM and CDR2 as ANQGSEA. The trim removed 4 bases at V and 3 bases at J, leaving 7 bases unmatched. This CDR3 comprises 14 residues. CDR3 sequence reads: CSVVVAGVTDTQYF. CDR3 nucleotide sequence: TGCAGCGTTGTCGTCGCGGGGGTGACAGATACGCAGTATTTT.

The V gene is TRBV4-2, the J gene TRBJ1-3, with D hard to call. Germline V lookup: CDR1 LGHNA, CDR2 YNFKEQ. Trimming left V 0 bases short and J 1 base short, with 7 bases between. The CDR3 has 15 amino acids. CDR3 protein: CASSQDSRSGNTIYF. CDR3 in DNA: TGTGCCAGCAGCCAAGATTCTAGATCTGGAAACACCATATATTTT.

The genes are TRBV6-6 and TRBJ2-5; D not resolved. The J call may not be correct, given that the DNA end is closer to TRBJ2-7. The CDR3 has 12 amino acids. Looked up from germline, CDR1 is MNHNY and CDR2 is SVGAGI (reference sequence). CDR3 DNA sequence: TGTGCCAGCAGTAGTGCTTCCTACGAGCAGTACTTC. Translating gives CASSSASYEQYF.

The table lists this clone with a few counts. The J gene is TRBJ2-1, the V gene TRBV9; D perhaps matches TRBD2 (6 bases). CDR1 and CDR2 from the germline V gene are SGDLS and YYNGEE. The CDR3 is made up of 19 amino acids. Deletions cut 0 bases from V and 3 bases from J, with 22 bases between. CDR3 DNA sequence: TGTGCCAGCAGCGTAGGGGGCAGAGGAGATGGGGGGAACTACAATGAGCAGTTCTTC. Translated: CASSVGGRGDGGNYNEQFF.